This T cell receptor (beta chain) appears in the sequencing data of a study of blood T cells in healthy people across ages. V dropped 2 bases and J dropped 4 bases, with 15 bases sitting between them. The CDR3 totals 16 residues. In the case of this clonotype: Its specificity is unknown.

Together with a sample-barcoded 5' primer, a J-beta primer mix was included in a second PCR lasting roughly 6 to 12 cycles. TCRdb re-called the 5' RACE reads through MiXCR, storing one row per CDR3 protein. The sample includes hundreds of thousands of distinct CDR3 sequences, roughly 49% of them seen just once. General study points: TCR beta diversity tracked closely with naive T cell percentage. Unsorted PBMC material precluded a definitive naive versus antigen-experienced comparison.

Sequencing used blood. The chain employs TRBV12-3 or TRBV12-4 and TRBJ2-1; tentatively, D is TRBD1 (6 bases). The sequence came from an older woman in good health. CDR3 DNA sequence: TGTGCCAGCAGTTTACAGAGGCAGGGGCGTTACAATGAGCAGTTCTTC. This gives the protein CASSLQRQGRYNEQFF.